These 28 T cell receptor beta chains came from one sample sequenced in a study of control samples from healthy donors and cancer patients. This table comes from immunoSEQ multiplex PCR, and its TCRdb copy is limited to in-frame clones, with some not included. The data hold 54,000 or so clones, with about 95% observed a single time. Input material: blood. Receptors originate from a man aged 25-45 years in good health.

This clone has only one observation. This sequence joins TRBV12-5 and TRBJ1-1; TRBD1 is a possible D gene (6 bases). Germline lookup yields CDR1 LGHNT and CDR2 FRNRAP. V was trimmed by 2 bases and J by 7 bases, leaving 11 bases between them. CDR3 size: 13 residues. The CDR3 here is CASGLMPGDEAFF. The CDR3 nucleotides are TGTGCTAGTGGTTTGATGCCAGGGGATGAAGCTTTCTTT.

Here the CDR3 DNA reads TGCGCCAGCAGCCTCCGGGCATCTTTGGGCAATGAGCAGTTCTTC. As protein: CASSLRASLGNEQFF. The chain has TRBV4-3 and TRBJ2-1; no clear D gene. The CDR3 is 15 residues long. V was trimmed by 4 bases and J by 6 bases, leaving 16 bases between them. Germline CDR1 and CDR2: LGHNA and YSLEER.

This chain uses TRBV6-1 with TRBJ1-5; D is unclear. V lost 3 bases and J 6 bases, leaving 15 bases between the germline ends. CDR3 size: 15 residues. CDR1 and CDR2 from the germline V gene are MNHNS and SASEGT. CDR3: CASSDGSGVSQPQHF. The DNA for the CDR3 is TGTGCCAGCAGTGATGGAAGTGGGGTGAGTCAGCCCCAGCATTTT.

The chain links TRBV5-1 to TRBJ2-2; D remains ambiguous. V shed 0 bases and J shed 5 bases, with 11 bases lying between them. Germline assignment: CDR1 SGHRS and CDR2 YFSETQ. The CDR3 length is 15 residues. Here the CDR3 reads CASSLGAGLTGELFF. CDR3 DNA sequence: TGCGCCAGCAGCTTGGGGGCCGGGTTGACCGGGGAGCTGTTTTTT.

The gene calls are TRBV28 and TRBJ2-1, with 8 bases matching TRBD2. This CDR3 region has 13 residues. V shed 7 bases, J shed 8 bases, and the junction held 7 bases outside the gene matches. Germline CDR1 MDHEN, CDR2 SYDVKM. The CDR3 region is CASNSETSDEQFF. In DNA form, the CDR3 reads TGTGCCAGCAACTCCGAGACTAGCGATGAGCAGTTCTTC.

The V and J genes are TRBV12-3 or TRBV12-4 and TRBJ2-7, with D unresolved. The CDR3 has 13 residues. Trimming left V 2 bases short and J 1 base short, with 6 bases between. CDR3 DNA sequence: TGTGCCAGCAGTTTAACAGAATCCTACGAGCAGTACTTC. As protein: CASSLTESYEQYF.

The CDR3 bases are TGTGCCAGCAGTCCCCGGGGCGGGACAGCGGCAGATACGCAGTATTTT. The encoded protein is CASSPRGGTAADTQYF. J is TRBJ2-3 and V is TRBV27, with D maybe TRBD1 (7 bases). The CDR3 length is 16 residues. The germline CDR1 and CDR2 sequences are MNHEY and SMNVEV (reference sequence). V was shortened by 5 bases and J by 4 bases, with 19 bases between the two germline ends.

The gene calls are TRBV15 and TRBJ1-1, with 10 bases fitting TRBD1. J was trimmed by 8 bases and V by 10 bases; bases with no gene match: 10. Germline V lookup: CDR1 LNHNV, CDR2 YYDKDF (reference sequence). The CDR3 is made up of 13 amino acids. The CDR3: CAMRRDRGSEAFF. CDR3 in DNA: TGTGCCATGCGCCGGGACAGGGGTTCCGAAGCTTTCTTT.

This chain connects TRBV18 to TRBJ2-1, with 7 bases fitting TRBD2. Germline-derived CDR1 and CDR2 are KGHSH and LQKENI. The trim removed 2 bases at V and 5 bases at J, leaving 21 bases unmatched. The CDR3 is 20 residues long. The CDR3 DNA is TGTGCCAGCTCACCAGCGCGGGGGAGGCCGGCGGGAGCCCTTAACAATGAGCAGTTCTTC. Amino acids: CASSPARGRPAGALNNEQFF.

The chain uses TRBV28 and TRBJ1-3; unclear D gene. This CDR3 has 12 residues. Trimming stripped 8 bases from V and 4 bases from J, with 9 bases between. Germline V gives CDR1 MDHEN, CDR2 SYDVKM. The CDR3 reads CASSLGGNTIYF. In nucleotides, the CDR3 is TGTGCCAGCTCTTTAGGAGGAAACACCATATATTTT.

The CDR3 here is CASSKTTGAAFF. The CDR3 region has the DNA TGTGCCAGCAGCAAAACGACAGGGGCTGCTTTCTTT. V gene TRBV7-8 combines with J gene TRBJ1-1; 8 bases map to TRBD1. The CDR3 runs to 12 residues. V was clipped by 5 bases and J by 11 bases; unmatched bases: 7. Per the germline V gene, CDR1 is SGHVS and CDR2 is FQNEAQ.

V gene TRBV5-6 combines with J gene TRBJ2-4; D is perhaps TRBD1 (6 bases). The germline V and J ends were trimmed by 5 bases and 6 bases, with 21 bases remaining between them. CDR1 is SGHDT and CDR2 is YYEEEE in the germline V gene. The CDR3 totals 16 residues. The CDR3 loop is CASSSQSVPDRNIQYF. CDR3 nucleotides: TGTGCCAGCAGTTCCCAGTCAGTCCCGGACAGAAACATTCAGTACTTC.

This clone has only one observation. The rearrangement uses TRBV12-3 or TRBV12-4 and TRBJ2-3; unclear D gene. The CDR3 is 12 residues long. V was trimmed by 3 bases and J by 10 bases, leaving 11 bases between them. The CDR3 coding sequence is TGTGCCAGCAGTTTGGTTGGTAGGCCGCAGTATTTT. Translating it yields CASSLVGRPQYF.

The V gene is TRBV19, the J gene TRBJ2-1; the match to TRBD2 covers 7 bases. V gave up 6 bases and J gave up 4 bases; unmatched junction bases: 0. In germline, CDR1 is LNHDA, CDR2 SQIVND (reference sequence). There are 12 residues in the CDR3. This CDR3 is CASSGRYNEQFF. The DNA of the CDR3 is TGTGCCAGTAGCGGGAGGTACAATGAGCAGTTCTTC. The full variable domain, rest sourced from reference TRBV19 and TRBJ2-1, is DGGITQSPKYLFRKEGQNVTLSCEQNLNHDAMYWYRQDPGQGLRLIYYSQIVNDFQKGDIAEGYSVSREKKESFPLTVTSAQKNPTAFYLCASSGRYNEQFFGPGTRLTVL.

The chain combines TRBV11-2 with TRBJ2-1, with 11 bases that match TRBD2. The CDR3 covers 14 residues. In germline, CDR1 is SGHAT, CDR2 FQNNGV. The V segment lost 5 bases and the J segment 9 bases; nucleotides outside the gene matches: 6. This chain's CDR3 is CASSGSGRGGEQFF. As DNA, the CDR3 is TGTGCCAGCAGCGGTAGCGGGAGGGGGGGTGAGCAGTTCTTC.

This chain links TRBV25-1 with TRBJ2-1; 7 nucleotides line up with TRBD1. Germline trimming cut 4 bases from V and 3 bases from J; bases unmatched to any gene: 9. The CDR3 length is 16 residues. Germline assignment: CDR1 MGHDK and CDR2 SYGVNS. Here the CDR3 reads CASSGGQLMVYNEQFF. The CDR3 nucleotides are TGTGCCAGCAGTGGGGGACAGTTAATGGTCTACAATGAGCAGTTCTTC.

In DNA, the CDR3 is TGTGCCAGCAGCTCGGGACTGGTCTACGAGCAGTACTTC. As protein: CASSSGLVYEQYF. This sequence joins TRBV11-2 and TRBJ2-7, with D possibly matching TRBD2 (6 bases). Germline CDR1 and CDR2: SGHAT and FQNNGV. Trimming left V 4 bases short and J 3 bases short, with 10 bases between. The CDR3 consists of 13 residues.

This sequence joins TRBV10-3 and TRBJ1-2; D gene unclear. Deletions cut 7 bases from V and 8 bases from J, with 17 bases between. CDR3 length: 13 amino acids. The germline gives CDR1 ENHRY, CDR2 SYGVKD. The CDR3: CAITPGPAGGYTF. The CDR3 DNA sequence: TGTGCCATCACCCCCGGACCGGCGGGCGGCTACACCTTC.

J is TRBJ2-2 and V is TRBV6-6, with TRBD2 matching 7 bases. Germline V lookup: CDR1 MNHNY, CDR2 SVGAGI (reference sequence). Trimming cost V 2 bases and J 5 bases; bases outside gene matches: 8. The CDR3 contains 16 residues. The DNA of the CDR3 is TGTGCCAGCAGTTACCCAGCGGGGAGTCATACCGGGGAGCTGTTTTTT. Amino acid sequence: CASSYPAGSHTGELFF.

The rearrangement uses TRBV28 and TRBJ2-3; D not certain. V lost 6 bases, J lost 2 bases, and 6 bases lay in between. The CDR3 spans 12 residues. The V gene's germline CDR1 is MDHEN and CDR2 SYDVKM. The CDR3 loop is CASSPDTDTQYF. The CDR3 coding sequence is TGTGCCAGCAGCCCGGACACAGATACGCAGTATTTT.

The chain carries TRBV9 and TRBJ2-2, with 7 bases that match TRBD2. Germline lookup yields CDR1 SGDLS and CDR2 YYNGEE. CDR3 length: 16 residues. V gave up 4 bases and J gave up 2 bases; unmatched junction bases: 8. CDR3: CASSPRTRENTGELFF. The CDR3 DNA reads TGTGCCAGCAGCCCACGGACTAGGGAAAACACCGGGGAGCTGTTTTTT.

This chain links TRBV9 with TRBJ1-3; a weak D match, TRBD1 (6 bases). V shed 0 bases and J shed 3 bases, with 13 bases lying between them. Per germline, CDR1 SGDLS and CDR2 YYNGEE. The CDR3 has 16 residues. This chain's CDR3 is CASSVGGASGGNTIYF. The DNA of the CDR3 is TGTGCCAGCAGCGTAGGGGGGGCAAGCGGTGGAAACACCATATATTTT.

The chain employs TRBV5-3 and TRBJ2-5, with TRBD1 matching 9 bases. TRBV5-3 is filed as an ORF, its function uncertain. Trimming took 9 bases from V and 2 from J; bases not matched to a gene: 8. The CDR3 totals 14 residues. Written as DNA, the CDR3 is TGTGCCACCCCGCCAGGACAGGGGCAAGAGACCCAGTACTTC. Protein: CATPPGQGQETQYF.

This clone was counted once. The chain couples TRBV2 to TRBJ1-6, with D possibly being TRBD1 (5 bases). Germline loops: CDR1 SNHLY, CDR2 FYNNEI. Trimming pared 2 bases from V and 14 bases from J, leaving 16 bases between. This CDR3 is 14 amino acids long. CDR3 sequence: CASSERTLLSTLHF. As DNA, the CDR3 is TGTGCCAGCAGTGAAAGGACACTACTATCAACCCTCCACTTT.

The chain is built from TRBV5-1 and TRBJ1-5, with a weak D call TRBD1 (6 bases). Trimming pared 4 bases from V and 5 bases from J, leaving 10 bases between. The length of the CDR3 is 13 residues. The V gene's germline CDR1 is SGHRS and CDR2 YFSETQ. The CDR3 here is CASSTGRDQPQHF. CDR3 nucleotide sequence: TGCGCCAGCAGCACAGGGCGGGATCAGCCCCAGCATTTT.

The rearrangement uses TRBV6-5 and TRBJ1-5; D call uncertain. Looked up from germline, CDR1 is MNHEY and CDR2 is SVGAGI. The CDR3 length is 12 residues. V was clipped by 7 bases and J by 6 bases, with 10 bases between them. CDR3 sequence: CASITEGQPQHF. Here the CDR3 DNA reads TGTGCCAGCATCACTGAGGGTCAGCCCCAGCATTTT.

This clone was observed a single time. The J gene is TRBJ2-3, the V gene TRBV21-1; the table names TRBD1, a call not compared with the DNA. TRBV21-1 is annotated as a pseudogene. The CDR3 covers 16 residues. The CDR3 DNA reads as TGTGCCAGCAGCCCAAGAGGGGGCAGGGTGGCAGATACGCAGTATTTT. This encodes CASSPRGGRVADTQYF.

V is TRBV6-2 or TRBV6-3 and J is TRBJ1-2; D may be TRBD1 (5 bases). From germline, CDR1 is MNHEY and CDR2 SVGEGT. V was shortened by 4 bases and J by 2 bases, with 8 bases between the two germline ends. CDR3 size: 13 residues. The CDR3, as DNA: TGTGCCAGCAGTTTCACAGGCAACTATGGCTACACCTTC. Translated: CASSFTGNYGYTF.